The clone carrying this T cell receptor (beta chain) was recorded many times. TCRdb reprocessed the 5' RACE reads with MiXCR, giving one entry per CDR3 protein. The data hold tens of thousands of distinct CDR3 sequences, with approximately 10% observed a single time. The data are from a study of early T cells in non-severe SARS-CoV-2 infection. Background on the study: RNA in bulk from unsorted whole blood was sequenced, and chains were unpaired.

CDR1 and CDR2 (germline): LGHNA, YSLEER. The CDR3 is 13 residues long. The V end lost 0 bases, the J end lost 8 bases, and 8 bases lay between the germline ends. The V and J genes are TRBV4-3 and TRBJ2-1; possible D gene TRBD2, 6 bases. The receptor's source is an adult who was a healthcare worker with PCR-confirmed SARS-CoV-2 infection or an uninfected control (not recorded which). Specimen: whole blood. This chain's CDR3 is CASSQERLDEQFF. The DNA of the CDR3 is TGCGCCAGCAGCCAAGAACGACTAGATGAGCAGTTCTTC.